This T cell receptor gamma chain was recorded in a study of intestinal T cells in coeliac disease. V trimming: 11 bases; J trimming: 7 bases; junction bases outside the gene matches: 2. The CDR3 covers 10 residues. Using 150 to 200 ng of biopsy DNA, TRG was amplified with LymphoTrack primers. TCRdb reprocessed the multiplex PCR reads using CATT. The repertoire holds roughly 630 gamma-chain clones, with roughly three fifths as singletons. This clone turned up a few times. About 11 formalin-fixed paraffin-embedded scrolls, each 5 µm thick, supplied each case's genomic DNA. Surplus diagnostic duodenal biopsies, formalin-fixed and paraffin-embedded, were fully anonymised and used. Control biopsies came from endoscopy for reflux, dyspepsia or gastritis.

The sample was a duodenal biopsy. The sequence came from a human donor who served as a control with a normal duodenal biopsy, not a healthy volunteer. The V gene is TRGV10, the J gene TRGJP2. TRGV10 belongs to the ORF category, with a function that is uncertain. Here the CDR3 reads CAADDWIKTF. The CDR3 bases are TGTGCTGCGGATGATTGGATCAAGACGTTT.